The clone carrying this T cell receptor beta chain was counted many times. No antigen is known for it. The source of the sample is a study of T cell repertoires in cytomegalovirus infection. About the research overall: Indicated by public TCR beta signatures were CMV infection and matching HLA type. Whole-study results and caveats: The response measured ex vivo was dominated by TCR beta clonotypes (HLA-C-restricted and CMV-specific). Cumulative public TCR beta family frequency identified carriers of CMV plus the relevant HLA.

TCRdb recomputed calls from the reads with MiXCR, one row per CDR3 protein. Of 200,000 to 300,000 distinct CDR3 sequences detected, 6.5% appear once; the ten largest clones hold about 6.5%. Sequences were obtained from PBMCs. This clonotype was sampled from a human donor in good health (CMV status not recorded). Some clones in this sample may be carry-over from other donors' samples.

The CDR3 spells CASSWTANQPQHF. CDR3 coding DNA: TGTGCCAGCAGTTGGACAGCCAATCAGCCCCAGCATTTT. The chain joins TRBV6-2 or TRBV6-3 to TRBJ1-5; D might be TRBD1 (6 bases). CDR1 is MNHEY and CDR2 is SVGEGT in the germline V gene. V was pared by 4 bases and J by 3 bases, with 7 bases between. The CDR3 totals 13 residues.